This record covers a single T cell receptor beta chain. Germline V CDR1 and CDR2: SNHLY, FYNNEI. The CDR3 has 15 residues. The V gene end was trimmed by 6 bases and the J gene end by 7 bases; junction bases not matched to a gene: 9. The time point denotes: pretreatment peripheral blood. Patients in the study were battling locally advanced or metastatic urothelial carcinoma. Measured with immunoSEQ multiplex PCR; TCRdb has only the in-frame clones, and not every one. The table has around 40,000 clones, roughly nine tenths seen once. The sample comes from a study of PD-L1 blockade in urothelial cancer. On the study more broadly: Analyzed time points were 3 weeks (second dose) and 6 weeks after therapy began.

The V gene is TRBV2, the J gene TRBJ1-6; 7 bases fit TRBD1. The input for sequencing was PBMCs, taken around atezolizumab (anti-PD-L1) treatment. The clonotype comes from a woman aged 55-75 years with urothelial cancer. The CDR3 DNA sequence: TGTGCCAGCAGGGTCCGGGACAGCAGGAATTCACCCCTCCACTTT. As protein: CASRVRDSRNSPLHF. The full variable domain, completed using reference TRBV2 and TRBJ1-6, is EPEVTQTPSHQVTQMGQEVILRCVPISNHLYFYWYRQILGQKVEFLVSFYNNEISEKSEIFDDQFSVERPDGSNFTLKIRSTKLEDSAMYFCASRVRDSRNSPLHFGNGTRLTVT.